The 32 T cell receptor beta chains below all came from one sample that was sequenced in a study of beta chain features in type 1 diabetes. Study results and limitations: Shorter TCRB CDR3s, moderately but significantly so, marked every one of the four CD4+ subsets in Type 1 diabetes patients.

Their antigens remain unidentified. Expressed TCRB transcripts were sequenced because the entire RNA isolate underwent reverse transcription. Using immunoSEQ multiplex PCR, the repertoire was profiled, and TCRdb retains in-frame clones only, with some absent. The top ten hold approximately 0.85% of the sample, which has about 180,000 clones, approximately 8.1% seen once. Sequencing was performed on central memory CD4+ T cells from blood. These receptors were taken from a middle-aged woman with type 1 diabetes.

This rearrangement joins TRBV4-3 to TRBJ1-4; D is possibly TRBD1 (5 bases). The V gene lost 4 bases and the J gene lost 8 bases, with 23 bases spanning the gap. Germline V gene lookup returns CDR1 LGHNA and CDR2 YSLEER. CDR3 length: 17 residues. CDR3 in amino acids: CASSPAGSKGISEKLFF. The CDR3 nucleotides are TGCGCCAGCAGCCCAGCAGGGTCGAAGGGTATATCGGAAAAACTGTTTTTT.

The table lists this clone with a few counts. DNA of the CDR3: TGTGCCAGCACCCAAATGGGGGGGTGGAATCAGCCCCAGCATTTT. It codes for CASTQMGGWNQPQHF. The J gene is TRBJ1-5, the V gene TRBV7-2; maybe TRBD1 (5 bases). In germline, CDR1 is SGHTA, CDR2 FQGNSA. Trimming left V 7 bases short and J 4 bases short, with 17 bases between. CDR3 length: 15 amino acids.

CDR3 in amino acids: CASSSDRAGEGSPLHF. Written as DNA, the CDR3 is TGTGCCAGCAGTTCGGACAGGGCGGGGGAGGGTTCACCCCTCCACTTT. The chain employs TRBV27 and TRBJ1-6; 8 bases fit TRBD1. V gave up 4 bases and J gave up 9 bases; unmatched junction bases: 11. The CDR3 spans 16 residues. Germline V gene sequence: CDR1 MNHEY, CDR2 SMNVEV (reference sequence).

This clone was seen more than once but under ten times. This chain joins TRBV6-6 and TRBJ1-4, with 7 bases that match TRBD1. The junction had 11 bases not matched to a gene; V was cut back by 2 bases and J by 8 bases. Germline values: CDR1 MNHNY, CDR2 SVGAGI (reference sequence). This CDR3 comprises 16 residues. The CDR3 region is CASSYTQTGPAEKLFF. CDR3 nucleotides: TGTGCCAGCAGTTACACGCAGACAGGGCCGGCCGAAAAACTGTTTTTT.

DNA for the CDR3: TGTGCCAGCAGCTTAATTAGCTCGAACACCGGGGAGCTGTTTTTT. It specifies CASSLISSNTGELFF. The genes are TRBV7-2 and TRBJ2-2, with D hard to call. V gave up 2 bases and J gave up 0 bases, with 7 bases separating them. Looked up from germline, CDR1 is SGHTA and CDR2 is FQGNSA. There are 15 residues in the CDR3.

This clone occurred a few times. This chain's CDR3 is CASSENGNQPQHF. CDR3 sequence (DNA): TGTGCCAGCAGTGAAAACGGGAATCAGCCCCAGCATTTT. The chain employs TRBV2 and TRBJ1-5; D unresolved. Germline V lookup: CDR1 SNHLY, CDR2 FYNNEI. The CDR3 is made up of 13 amino acids. The V gene lost 2 bases and the J gene lost 4 bases, with 6 bases spanning the gap.

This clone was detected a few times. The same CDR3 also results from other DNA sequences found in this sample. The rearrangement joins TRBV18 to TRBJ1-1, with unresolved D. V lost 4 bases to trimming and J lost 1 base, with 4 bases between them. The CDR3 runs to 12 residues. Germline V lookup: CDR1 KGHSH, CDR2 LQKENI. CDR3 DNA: TGTGCCAGCTCACTCCAGAACACTGAAGCTTTCTTT. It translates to CASSLQNTEAFF.

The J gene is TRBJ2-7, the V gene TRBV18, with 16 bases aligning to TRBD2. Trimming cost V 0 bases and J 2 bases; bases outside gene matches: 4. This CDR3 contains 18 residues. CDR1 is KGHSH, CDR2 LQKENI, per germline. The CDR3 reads CASSPPGLAGGGAYEQYF. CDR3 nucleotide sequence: TGTGCCAGCTCACCACCGGGACTAGCGGGAGGGGGAGCCTACGAGCAGTACTTC.

For the CDR3, the DNA is TGCAGCGTCGCCCATTCTAGCGGGAGCACAGATACGCAGTATTTT. Translating it yields CSVAHSSGSTDTQYF. The rearrangement joins TRBV29-1 to TRBJ2-3, with TRBD2 matching 8 bases. The CDR3 contains 15 residues. Trimming removed 6 bases from V and 0 bases from J; junction bases left unmatched: 8. Germline CDR1 and CDR2: SQVTM and ANQGSEA.

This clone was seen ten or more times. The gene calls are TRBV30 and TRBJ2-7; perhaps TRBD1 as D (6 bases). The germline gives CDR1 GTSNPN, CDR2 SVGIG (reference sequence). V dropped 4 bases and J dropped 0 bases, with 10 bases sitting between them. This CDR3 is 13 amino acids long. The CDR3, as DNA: TGTGCCTGGACCCAGGGGATCTCCTACGAGCAGTACTTC. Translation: CAWTQGISYEQYF.

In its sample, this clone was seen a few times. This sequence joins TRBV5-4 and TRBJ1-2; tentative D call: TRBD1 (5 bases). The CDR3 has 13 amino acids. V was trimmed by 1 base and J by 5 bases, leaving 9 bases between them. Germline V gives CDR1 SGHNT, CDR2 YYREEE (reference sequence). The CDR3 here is CASSLQGEYGYTF. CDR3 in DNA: TGTGCCAGCAGCTTGCAAGGGGAATATGGCTACACCTTC.

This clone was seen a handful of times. CDR3 in DNA: TGTGCCAGCGGGGATCGACAGGGGGCTGATGAGCAGTTCTTC. Translated, it gives CASGDRQGADEQFF. V and J are TRBV11-2 and TRBJ2-1; the match to TRBD1 covers 10 bases. Germline loops: CDR1 SGHAT, CDR2 FQNNGV. Trimming took 8 bases from V and 8 from J; bases not matched to a gene: 9. The CDR3 loop spans 14 amino acids.

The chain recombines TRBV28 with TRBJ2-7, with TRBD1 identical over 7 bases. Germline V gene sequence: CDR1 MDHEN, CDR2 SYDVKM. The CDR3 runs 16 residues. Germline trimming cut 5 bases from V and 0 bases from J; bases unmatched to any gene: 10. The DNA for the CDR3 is TGTGCCAGCAGTCAAAAATGGGACAGACTCTCCTACGAGCAGTACTTC. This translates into CASSQKWDRLSYEQYF.

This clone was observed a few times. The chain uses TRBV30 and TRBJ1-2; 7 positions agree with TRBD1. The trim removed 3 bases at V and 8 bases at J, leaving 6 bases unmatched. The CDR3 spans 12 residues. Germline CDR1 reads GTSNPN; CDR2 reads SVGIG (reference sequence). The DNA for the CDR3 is TGTGCCTGGAGGGGACAGCTGATGGGCTACACCTTC. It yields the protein CAWRGQLMGYTF.

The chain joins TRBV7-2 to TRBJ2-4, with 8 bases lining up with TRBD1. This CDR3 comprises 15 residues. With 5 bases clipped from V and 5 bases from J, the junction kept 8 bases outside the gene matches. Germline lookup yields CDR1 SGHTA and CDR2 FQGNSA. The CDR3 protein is CASSLVTGQENIQYF. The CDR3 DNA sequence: TGTGCCAGCAGCCTCGTGACGGGACAGGAAAACATTCAGTACTTC.

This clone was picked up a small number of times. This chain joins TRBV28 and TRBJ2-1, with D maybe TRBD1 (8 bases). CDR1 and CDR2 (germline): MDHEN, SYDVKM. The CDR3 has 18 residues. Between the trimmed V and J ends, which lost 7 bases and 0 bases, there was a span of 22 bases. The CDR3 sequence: CASKTRGGTGYSYNEQFF. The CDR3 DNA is TGTGCCAGCAAAACTCGGGGAGGGACAGGATACTCCTACAATGAGCAGTTCTTC.

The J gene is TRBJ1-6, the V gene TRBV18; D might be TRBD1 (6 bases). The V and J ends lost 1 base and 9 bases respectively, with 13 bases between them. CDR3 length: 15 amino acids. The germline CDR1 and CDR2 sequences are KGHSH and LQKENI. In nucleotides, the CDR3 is TGTGCCAGCTCACCACGAACAGGGAGTAGTTCACCCCTCCACTTT. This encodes CASSPRTGSSSPLHF.

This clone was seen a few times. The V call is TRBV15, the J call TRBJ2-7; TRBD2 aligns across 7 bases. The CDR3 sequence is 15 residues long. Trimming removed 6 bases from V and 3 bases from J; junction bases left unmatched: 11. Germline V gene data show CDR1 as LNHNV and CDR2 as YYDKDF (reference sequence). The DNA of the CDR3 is TGTGCCACCAGTCCCCGGAGGGGAGGGGACTACGAGCAGTACTTC. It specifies CATSPRRGGDYEQYF.

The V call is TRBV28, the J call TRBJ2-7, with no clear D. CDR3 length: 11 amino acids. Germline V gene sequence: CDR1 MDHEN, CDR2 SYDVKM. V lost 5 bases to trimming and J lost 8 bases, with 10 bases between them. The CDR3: CASSIETQQYF. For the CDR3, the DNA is TGTGCCAGCAGTATCGAAACTCAGCAGTACTTC.

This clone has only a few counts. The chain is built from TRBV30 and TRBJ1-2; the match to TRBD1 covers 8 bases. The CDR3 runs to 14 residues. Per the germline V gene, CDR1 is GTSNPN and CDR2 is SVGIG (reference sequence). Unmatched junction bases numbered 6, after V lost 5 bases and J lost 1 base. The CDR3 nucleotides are TGTGCCTGGTCCGGGACAGGTCTTAACTATGGCTACACCTTC. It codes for CAWSGTGLNYGYTF.

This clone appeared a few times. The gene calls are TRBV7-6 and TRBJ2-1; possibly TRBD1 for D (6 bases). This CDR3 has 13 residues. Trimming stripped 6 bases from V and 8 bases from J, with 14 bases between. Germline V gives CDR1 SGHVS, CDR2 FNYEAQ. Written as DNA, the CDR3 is TGTGCCAGCAGACAGGGCTCGAGCGATGAGCAGTTCTTC. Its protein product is CASRQGSSDEQFF.

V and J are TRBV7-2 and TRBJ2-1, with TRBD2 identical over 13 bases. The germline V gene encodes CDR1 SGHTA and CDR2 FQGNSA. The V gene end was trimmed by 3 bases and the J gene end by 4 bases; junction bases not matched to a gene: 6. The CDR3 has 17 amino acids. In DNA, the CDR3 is TGTGCCAGCAGCTTGACTAGCGGGAGGCCGCTGTACAATGAGCAGTTCTTC. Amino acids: CASSLTSGRPLYNEQFF.

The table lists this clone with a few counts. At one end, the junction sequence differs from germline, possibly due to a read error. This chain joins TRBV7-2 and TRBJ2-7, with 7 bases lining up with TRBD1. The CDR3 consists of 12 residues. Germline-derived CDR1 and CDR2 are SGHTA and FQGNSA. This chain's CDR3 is CASSLVGDSRDF. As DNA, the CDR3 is TGTGCCAGCAGCTTAGTAGGGGACAGCAGGGACTTC.

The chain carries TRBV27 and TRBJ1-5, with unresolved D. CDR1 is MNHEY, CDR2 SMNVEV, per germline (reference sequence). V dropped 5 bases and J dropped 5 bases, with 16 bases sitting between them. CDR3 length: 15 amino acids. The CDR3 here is CASSLTPSPDQPQHF. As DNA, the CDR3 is TGTGCCAGCAGTCTTACCCCCAGTCCCGATCAGCCCCAGCATTTT.

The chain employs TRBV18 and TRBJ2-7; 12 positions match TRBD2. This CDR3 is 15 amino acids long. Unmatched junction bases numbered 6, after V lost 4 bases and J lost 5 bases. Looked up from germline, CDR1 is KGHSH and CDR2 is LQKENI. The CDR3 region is CASSLLAGGVDEQYF. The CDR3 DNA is TGTGCCAGCTCACTACTAGCGGGAGGAGTCGACGAGCAGTACTTC.

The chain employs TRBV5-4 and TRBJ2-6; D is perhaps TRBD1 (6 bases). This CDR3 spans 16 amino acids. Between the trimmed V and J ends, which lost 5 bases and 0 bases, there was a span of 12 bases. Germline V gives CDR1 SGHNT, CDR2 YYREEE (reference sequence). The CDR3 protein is CASSWDTYSGANVLTF. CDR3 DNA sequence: TGTGCCAGCAGTTGGGACACTTACTCTGGGGCCAACGTCCTGACTTTC.

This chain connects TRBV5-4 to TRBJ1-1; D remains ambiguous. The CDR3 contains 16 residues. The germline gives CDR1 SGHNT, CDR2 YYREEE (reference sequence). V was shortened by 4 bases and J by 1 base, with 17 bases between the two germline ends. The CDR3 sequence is CASSPSGGGRNTEAFF. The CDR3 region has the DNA TGTGCCAGCAGCCCCTCGGGAGGAGGAAGGAACACTGAAGCTTTCTTT.

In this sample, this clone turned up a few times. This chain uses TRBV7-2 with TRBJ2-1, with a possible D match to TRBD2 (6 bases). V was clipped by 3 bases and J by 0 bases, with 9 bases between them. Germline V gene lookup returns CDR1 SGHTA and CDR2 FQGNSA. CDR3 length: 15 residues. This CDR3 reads CASSFGGSSYNEQFF. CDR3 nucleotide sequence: TGTGCCAGCAGCTTCGGGGGAAGCTCCTACAATGAGCAGTTCTTC. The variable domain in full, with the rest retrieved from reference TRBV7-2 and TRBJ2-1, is GAGVSQSPSNKVTEKGKDVELRCDPISGHTALYWYRQSLGQGLEFLIYFQGNSAPDKSGLPSDRFSAERTGGSVSTLTIQRTQQEDSAVYLCASSFGGSSYNEQFFGPGTRLTVL.

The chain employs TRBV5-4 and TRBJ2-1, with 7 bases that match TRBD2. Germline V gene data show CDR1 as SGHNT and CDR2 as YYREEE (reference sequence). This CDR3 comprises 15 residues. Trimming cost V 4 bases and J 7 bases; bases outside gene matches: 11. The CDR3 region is CASSTGRAGTNEQFF. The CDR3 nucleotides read TGTGCCAGCAGCACTGGGAGGGCAGGTACGAATGAGCAGTTCTTC.

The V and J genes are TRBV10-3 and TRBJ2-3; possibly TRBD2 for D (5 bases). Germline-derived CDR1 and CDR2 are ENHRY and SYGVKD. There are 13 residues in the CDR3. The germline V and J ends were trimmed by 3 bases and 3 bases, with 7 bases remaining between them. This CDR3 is CAISDSGTDTQYF. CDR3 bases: TGTGCCATCAGTGATTCGGGAACAGATACGCAGTATTTT.

The CDR3 loop reads CASSTKNIQYF. The CDR3 DNA sequence: TGTGCCAGCAGCACAAAAAACATTCAGTACTTC. The V call is TRBV7-2, the J call TRBJ2-4; no definite D call. The V gene lost 5 bases and the J gene lost 4 bases, with 3 bases spanning the gap. Germline-derived CDR1 and CDR2 are SGHTA and FQGNSA. There are 11 residues in the CDR3. Based on the CDR3 plus reference TRBV7-2 and TRBJ2-4, the full variable domain is GAGVSQSPSNKVTEKGKDVELRCDPISGHTALYWYRQSLGQGLEFLIYFQGNSAPDKSGLPSDRFSAERTGGSVSTLTIQRTQQEDSAVYLCASSTKNIQYFGAGTRLSVL.

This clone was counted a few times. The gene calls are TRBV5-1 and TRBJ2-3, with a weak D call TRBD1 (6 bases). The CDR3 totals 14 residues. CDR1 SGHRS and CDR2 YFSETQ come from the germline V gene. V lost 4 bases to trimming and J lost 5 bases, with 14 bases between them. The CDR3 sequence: CASSLGQTEDTQYF. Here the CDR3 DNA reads TGCGCCAGCAGCCTCGGACAGACGGAAGATACGCAGTATTTT.